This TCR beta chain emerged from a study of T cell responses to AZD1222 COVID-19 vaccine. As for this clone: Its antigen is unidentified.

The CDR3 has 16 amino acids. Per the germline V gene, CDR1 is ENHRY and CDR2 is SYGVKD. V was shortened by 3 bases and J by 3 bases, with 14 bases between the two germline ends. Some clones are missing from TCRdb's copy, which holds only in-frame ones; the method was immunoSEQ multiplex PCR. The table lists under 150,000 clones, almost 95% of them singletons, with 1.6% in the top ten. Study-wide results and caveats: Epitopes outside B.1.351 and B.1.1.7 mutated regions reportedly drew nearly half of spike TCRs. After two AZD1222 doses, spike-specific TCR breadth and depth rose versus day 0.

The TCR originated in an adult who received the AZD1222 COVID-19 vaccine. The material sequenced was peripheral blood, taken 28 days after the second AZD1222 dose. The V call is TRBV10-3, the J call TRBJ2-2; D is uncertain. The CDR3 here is CAISDVRDQYTGELFF. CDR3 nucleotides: TGTGCCATCAGTGATGTCCGTGACCAGTACACCGGGGAGCTGTTTTTT.